The next 30 T cell receptor beta chains were all read from a single sample in a study of beta chain features in type 1 diabetes listed by TCRdb under 2018. The method behind the library was the immunoSEQ multiplex PCR assay. The entire isolated RNA was reverse transcribed using the High Capacity cDNA Reverse Transcription Kit, and thus expressed TCRB transcripts were sequenced. The clones in this table, taken by TCRdb from immuneACCESS, are in-frame only. Not every clone is retained; where verified, under half of the shortfall comes from an unresolved V gene, and the cause of the rest is unknown. Recorded for this sample are approximately 160,000 clones; roughly 9% of them occurred a single time. Roughly 2.5% of the sample goes to the ten largest clones. The sequencing sample was made of central memory CD4+ T cells from blood. These receptors were obtained from a woman under 30 in good health.

The chain couples TRBV18 to TRBJ1-6; TRBD1 matches 8 bases. This CDR3 contains 14 residues. V gave up 3 bases and J gave up 13 bases; unmatched junction bases: 8. The germline V gene encodes CDR1 KGHSH and CDR2 LQKENI. The CDR3 spells CASSPDRGRVPLHF. The CDR3 DNA sequence: TGTGCCAGCTCACCTGACAGGGGACGGGTGCCCCTCCACTTT.

A few counts support this clone. The chain carries TRBV4-2 and TRBJ2-7; TRBD1 aligns across 12 bases. The V gene's germline CDR1 is LGHNA and CDR2 YNFKEQ. There are 15 residues in the CDR3. The V and J ends lost 8 bases and 6 bases, in that order; junction bases with no gene match: 11. CDR3: CASLGPGQGAGEQYF. CDR3 coding DNA: TGTGCCAGCCTCGGGCCGGGACAGGGGGCGGGCGAGCAGTACTTC.

In this sample, this clone turned up a few times. V usage is TRBV7-9 and J usage is TRBJ1-4; D is ambiguous. V was clipped by 7 bases and J by 0 bases, with 12 bases between them. Per the germline V gene, CDR1 is SEHNR and CDR2 is FQNEAQ (reference sequence). The CDR3 is 15 residues long. CDR3 in amino acids: CASTLGAATNEKLFF. The DNA of the CDR3 is TGTGCCAGCACCCTAGGAGCCGCAACTAATGAAAAACTGTTTTTT.

This clone was seen more than once but under ten times. This chain uses TRBV18 with TRBJ1-3; 8 nucleotides match TRBD1. Germline CDR1 KGHSH, CDR2 LQKENI. This CDR3 region has 15 residues. Trimming at V came to 7 bases and at J to 0 bases, leaving 5 bases not matched to a gene. Written as DNA, the CDR3 is TGTGCCAGCTTCCCCCAGGGGGCCTCTGGAAACACCATATATTTT. It specifies CASFPQGASGNTIYF.

This chain's CDR3 is CSAGQLDSEAFF. In nucleotides, the CDR3 is TGCAGCGCGGGACAGCTTGACTCTGAAGCTTTCTTT. The V call is TRBV29-1, the J call TRBJ1-1; 7 bases match TRBD1. The trim removed 7 bases at V and 6 bases at J, leaving 8 bases unmatched. Germline lookup yields CDR1 SQVTM and CDR2 ANQGSEA. The CDR3 loop spans 12 amino acids.

The genes are TRBV10-3 and TRBJ1-1; no clear D gene. This CDR3 has 12 residues. The V gene lost 3 bases and the J gene lost 1 base, with 3 bases spanning the gap. The V gene's germline CDR1 is ENHRY and CDR2 SYGVKD. The CDR3 loop reads CAISDGNTEAFF. In DNA form, the CDR3 reads TGTGCCATCAGTGACGGGAACACTGAAGCTTTCTTT.

This clone was observed a few times. V usage is TRBV7-9 and J usage is TRBJ1-2; TRBD1 might be the D (5 bases). The CDR3 has 14 amino acids. Trimming took off 5 bases at V and 8 bases at J, with 18 bases between the two ends. Germline loops: CDR1 SEHNR, CDR2 FQNEAQ (reference sequence). The CDR3 sequence is CASSPGQSLGGYTF. The CDR3, as DNA: TGTGCCAGCAGCCCAGGGCAGTCCCTAGGAGGCTACACCTTC. The complete variable domain, with remaining parts taken from reference TRBV7-9 and TRBJ1-2, reads DTGVSQNPRHKITKRGQNVTFRCDPISEHNRLYWYRQTLGQGPEFLTYFQNEAQLEKSRLLSDRFSAERPKGSFSTLEIQRTEQGDSAMYLCASSPGQSLGGYTFGSGTRLTVV.

The CDR3, as DNA: TGTGCCAGCAGCTCCCAGGGCGGGAGGGCCGGGTACAATGAGCAGTTCTTC. Its translation: CASSSQGGRAGYNEQFF. The V gene is TRBV7-9, the J gene TRBJ2-1, with 9 bases matching TRBD2. Germline lookup yields CDR1 SEHNR and CDR2 FQNEAQ (reference sequence). The J segment lost 4 bases and the V segment lost 4 bases, leaving 11 bases of the junction unmatched. The length of the CDR3 is 17 residues.

The V and J genes are TRBV5-1 and TRBJ2-3; TRBD1 agrees at 7 bases. The CDR3 is 15 amino acids. V lost 3 bases to trimming and J lost 0 bases; unmatched junction nucleotides: 4. Germline values: CDR1 SGHRS, CDR2 YFSETQ. DNA for the CDR3: TGCGCCAGCAGCTCCGAGGGGGCTAGCACAGATACGCAGTATTTT. It translates to CASSSEGASTDTQYF.

A note on this clone: This specimen includes other DNA sequences encoding the same CDR3. J is TRBJ2-5 and V is TRBV18, with 7 bases that match TRBD1. The CDR3 is 14 amino acids. Trimming cost V 0 bases and J 5 bases; bases outside gene matches: 3. The germline gives CDR1 KGHSH, CDR2 LQKENI. CDR3 protein: CASSPPGGLETQYF. In DNA, the CDR3 is TGTGCCAGCTCACCACCAGGGGGCTTGGAGACCCAGTACTTC.

The rearrangement joins TRBV5-1 to TRBJ2-1, with TRBD1 as a possible D gene (6 bases). V shed 7 bases and J shed 4 bases, with 6 bases lying between them. This CDR3 has 11 residues. Germline V gene data show CDR1 as SGHRS and CDR2 as YFSETQ. CDR3 region: CASQGYNEQFF. In DNA form, the CDR3 reads TGCGCCAGCCAGGGGTACAATGAGCAGTTCTTC.

V usage is TRBV19 and J usage is TRBJ1-5, with 11 bases lining up with TRBD1. The J segment lost 7 bases and the V segment lost 1 base, leaving 9 bases of the junction unmatched. Germline V gene sequence: CDR1 LNHDA, CDR2 SQIVND (reference sequence). The CDR3 sequence is 17 residues long. CDR3 DNA: TGTGCCAGTAGTATAGTTGGGACAGGGGGTAAGTACCAGCCCCAGCATTTT. Residues: CASSIVGTGGKYQPQHF.

The chain joins TRBV6-5 to TRBJ2-7, with D perhaps matching TRBD2 (6 bases). V was trimmed by 7 bases and J by 2 bases, leaving 18 bases between them. The CDR3 spans 15 residues. In germline, CDR1 is MNHEY, CDR2 SVGAGI. CDR3 DNA sequence: TGTGCCAGCAAACGAACCAGGGAGGAAACCTACGAGCAGTACTTC. The encoded protein is CASKRTREETYEQYF.

The rearrangement joins TRBV18 to TRBJ2-2; the D gene is possibly TRBD1 (5 bases). Germline CDR1 and CDR2: KGHSH and LQKENI. Trimming shortened V by 6 bases and J by 1 base, and 9 bases separated the two germline ends. CDR3 size: 14 residues. This CDR3 reads CASSPDRNTGELFF. CDR3 DNA: TGTGCCAGCTCTCCCGACAGGAACACCGGGGAGCTGTTTTTT.

The rearrangement uses TRBV7-9 and TRBJ2-2, with TRBD1 identical over 7 bases. Germline CDR1 is SEHNR and CDR2 is FQNEAQ (reference sequence). V lost 5 bases, J lost 3 bases, and 6 bases stayed unmatched. CDR3 length: 15 amino acids. In DNA, the CDR3 is TGTGCCAGCAGCGAGGGGGCTGTTGACACCGGGGAGCTGTTTTTT. Translating gives CASSEGAVDTGELFF.

The V call is TRBV7-9, the J call TRBJ2-3; D may be TRBD1 (5 bases). Germline lookup yields CDR1 SEHNR and CDR2 FQNEAQ (reference sequence). The V end lost 4 bases, the J end lost 3 bases, and 8 bases lay between the germline ends. This CDR3 is 13 amino acids long. CDR3: CASSWGGTDTQYF. Here the CDR3 DNA reads TGTGCCAGCAGCTGGGGCGGAACAGATACGCAGTATTTT.

The chain has TRBV9 and TRBJ2-2; 13 bases map to TRBD2. This CDR3 is 16 amino acids long. Germline-derived CDR1 and CDR2 are SGDLS and YYNGEE. Trimming removed 0 bases from V and 8 bases from J; junction bases left unmatched: 4. CDR3 in amino acids: CASSVAGTSGIGELFF. In DNA, the CDR3 is TGTGCCAGCAGCGTAGCAGGGACTAGCGGGATAGGGGAGCTGTTTTTT.

This clone was seen a handful of times. The rearrangement uses TRBV7-2 and TRBJ2-2; D is unresolved. CDR3 size: 14 residues. The germline V and J ends were trimmed by 5 bases and 0 bases, with 7 bases remaining between them. CDR1 is SGHTA, CDR2 FQGNSA, per germline. The CDR3 bases are TGTGCCAGCAGCACTTTCACGAACACCGGGGAGCTGTTTTTT. It is translated as CASSTFTNTGELFF.

This clone showed up many times. The J gene is TRBJ1-4, the V gene TRBV25-1; 9 bases map to TRBD1. In germline, CDR1 is MGHDK, CDR2 SYGVNS. This CDR3 is 13 amino acids long. J lost 8 bases, V lost 7 bases, and 5 bases had no gene match. The CDR3 reads CASTDRGTEKLFF. The DNA of the CDR3 is TGTGCCAGCACAGACAGGGGGACGGAAAAACTGTTTTTT.

This rearrangement joins TRBV10-3 to TRBJ2-1; the match to TRBD2 covers 7 bases. CDR1 and CDR2 (germline): ENHRY, SYGVKD. Germline trimming cut 3 bases from V and 7 bases from J; bases unmatched to any gene: 9. The CDR3 has 15 residues. The CDR3 loop reads CAISDPAGVRNEQFF. CDR3 sequence (DNA): TGTGCCATCAGTGACCCGGCGGGAGTCAGGAATGAGCAGTTCTTC.

This clone was seen a handful of times. The chain couples TRBV9 to TRBJ1-5; D gene uncertain. In germline, CDR1 is SGDLS, CDR2 YYNGEE. The V gene lost 0 bases and the J gene lost 0 bases, with 7 bases spanning the gap. The CDR3 is 15 amino acids. The DNA for the CDR3 is TGTGCCAGCAGCGTAGTACAGTCTAGCAATCAGCCCCAGCATTTT. Amino acids: CASSVVQSSNQPQHF.

J is TRBJ1-1 and V is TRBV5-1, with 11 bases matching TRBD1. J gave up 3 bases and V 3 bases, and 4 bases lay outside the gene matches. Germline V lookup: CDR1 SGHRS, CDR2 YFSETQ. CDR3 length: 15 amino acids. CDR3 bases: TGCGCCAGCAGCTCTCCGGGACAGGGGGACACTGAAGCTTTCTTT. Amino acid sequence: CASSSPGQGDTEAFF.

The chain employs TRBV28 and TRBJ1-1; the D is unclear. The CDR3 consists of 14 residues. CDR1 is MDHEN and CDR2 is SYDVKM in the germline V gene. V lost 6 bases and J lost 1, with 12 bases in between. DNA for the CDR3: TGTGCCAGCAGACTGGACCGGGAGAACACTGAAGCTTTCTTT. Translated: CASRLDRENTEAFF.

To note about this clone: This CDR3 is also generated by other DNA sequences in the sample. V and J are TRBV9 and TRBJ1-2; TRBD1 aligns across 10 bases. Germline V gene sequence: CDR1 SGDLS, CDR2 YYNGEE. V trimming: 0 bases; J trimming: 5 bases; junction bases outside the gene matches: 7. The CDR3 is 16 residues long. CDR3 bases: TGTGCCAGCAGCGTAGGGGGGACAGGGGCGAAATATGGCTACACCTTC. It codes for CASSVGGTGAKYGYTF.

This clone was observed many times. V usage is TRBV10-3 and J usage is TRBJ2-5; 12 nucleotides match TRBD2. Trimming took 2 bases from V and 3 from J; bases not matched to a gene: 10. The V gene's germline CDR1 is ENHRY and CDR2 SYGVKD. CDR3 length: 18 residues. The CDR3 sequence is CAISEPAGLAGGEETQYF. CDR3 nucleotides: TGTGCCATCAGTGAGCCAGCGGGGCTAGCGGGGGGGGAAGAGACCCAGTACTTC.

This clone was observed a few times. The V gene is TRBV5-1, the J gene TRBJ1-2; 7 nucleotides agree with TRBD1. Germline V gene data show CDR1 as SGHRS and CDR2 as YFSETQ. V was pared by 4 bases and J by 0 bases, with 6 bases of the junction left unmatched. CDR3 size: 15 residues. DNA of the CDR3: TGCGCCAGCAGCGTCAGTACAGGGGCTAACTATGGCTACACCTTC. It specifies CASSVSTGANYGYTF.

This clone was counted between two and nine times. The V and J genes are TRBV18 and TRBJ1-2, with D unclear. This CDR3 is built from 15 residues. Trimming removed 0 bases from V and 3 bases from J, with 11 bases in between. Per germline, CDR1 KGHSH and CDR2 LQKENI. The CDR3 region is CASSPPGTIHYGYTF. The CDR3 DNA sequence: TGTGCCAGCTCACCACCGGGCACAATCCACTATGGCTACACCTTC.

The genes are TRBV6-5 and TRBJ1-1; D is ambiguous. Trimming stripped 7 bases from V and 1 base from J, with 4 bases between. In germline, CDR1 is MNHEY, CDR2 SVGAGI. The CDR3 covers 11 residues. The CDR3 sequence is CASIWNTEAFF. CDR3 sequence (DNA): TGTGCCAGCATCTGGAACACTGAAGCTTTCTTT.

The chain joins TRBV18 to TRBJ2-7, with 7 bases that match TRBD1. The CDR3 is 16 amino acids. The V gene's germline CDR1 is KGHSH and CDR2 LQKENI. With 4 bases clipped from V and 2 bases from J, the junction kept 11 bases outside the gene matches. DNA of the CDR3: TGTGCCAGCTCACAACTTCAGGGGGAGAGGGCCTACGAGCAGTACTTC. Translated, it gives CASSQLQGERAYEQYF.

This clone was counted only a few times. The V and J genes are TRBV30 and TRBJ2-7; TRBD1 matches 7 bases. Germline V gene data show CDR1 as GTSNPN and CDR2 as SVGIG (reference sequence). The CDR3 length is 13 residues. Written as DNA, the CDR3 is TGTGCAGGGGGAAAAGGGGGCAGCTACGAGCAGTACTTC. This codes for CAGGKGGSYEQYF. Full variable domain (rest looked up from reference TRBV30 and TRBJ2-7): SQTIHQWPATLVQPVGSPLSLECTVEGTSNPNLYWYRQAAGRGLQLLFYSVGIGQISSEVPQNLSASRPQDRQFILSSKKLLLSDSGFYLCAGGKGGSYEQYFGPGTRLTVT.